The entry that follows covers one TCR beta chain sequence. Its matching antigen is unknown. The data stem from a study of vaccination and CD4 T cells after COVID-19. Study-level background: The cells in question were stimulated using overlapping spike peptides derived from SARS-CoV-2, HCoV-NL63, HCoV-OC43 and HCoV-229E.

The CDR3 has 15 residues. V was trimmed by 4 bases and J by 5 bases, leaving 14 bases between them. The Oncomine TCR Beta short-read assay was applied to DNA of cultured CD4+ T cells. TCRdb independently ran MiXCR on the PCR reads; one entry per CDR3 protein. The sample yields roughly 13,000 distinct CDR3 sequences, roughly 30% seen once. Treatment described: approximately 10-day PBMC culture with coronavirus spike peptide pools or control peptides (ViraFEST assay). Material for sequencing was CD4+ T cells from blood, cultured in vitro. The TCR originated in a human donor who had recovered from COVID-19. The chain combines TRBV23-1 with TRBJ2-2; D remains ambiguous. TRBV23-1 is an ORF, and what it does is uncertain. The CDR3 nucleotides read TGCGCCAGCAGTCCCCCCTTACGTTGGACCGGGGAGCTGTTTTTT. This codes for CASSPPLRWTGELFF.